The 30 T cell receptor beta chains in this list originate from one sample, sequenced in a study of regulatory T cells in long-lasting Graves disease. In building TCR beta libraries, iRepertoire HTBI primers were used together with Arm-PCR of CDR3 regions. TCRdb itself ran the multiplex PCR reads through MiXCR, one entry per CDR3 protein. Here the sample spans 390,000 or so distinct CDR3 sequences, approximately 12% being singletons. Sample time point: newly diagnosed GD, antithyroid drugs for less than 3 months. Isolated PBMC RNA provided the starting material for the TCR library. The data also belong to a second study, concerning T cells in Graves' hyperthyroidism and ophthalmopathy.

Material: peripheral blood mononuclear cells (PBMCs), obtained at new diagnosis, from a patient treated with antithyroid drugs. All receptors come from a woman aged 18-29 years with Graves disease.

This clonotype has a handful of counts. The rearrangement links TRBV19 to TRBJ2-4; D might be TRBD1 or TRBD2, each matching 5 bases. The V and J ends lost 3 bases and 0 bases respectively, with 12 bases between them. The V gene's germline CDR1 is LNHDA and CDR2 SQIVND (reference sequence). The CDR3 runs 16 residues. CDR3 coding DNA: TGTGCCAGTAGTATCGGGGCAGCCTTAGCCAAAAACATTCAGTACTTC. Residues: CASSIGAALAKNIQYF. Full variable domain (rest looked up from reference TRBV19 and TRBJ2-4): DGGITQSPKYLFRKEGQNVTLSCEQNLNHDAMYWYRQDPGQGLRLIYYSQIVNDFQKGDIAEGYSVSREKKESFPLTVTSAQKNPTAFYLCASSIGAALAKNIQYFGAGTRLSVL.

The chain carries TRBV28 and TRBJ2-1, with D perhaps matching TRBD2 (6 bases). The germline V gene has CDR1 MDHEN and CDR2 SYDVKM. The CDR3 is 14 amino acids. Trimming took off 3 bases at V and 7 bases at J, with 13 bases between the two ends. The CDR3 coding sequence is TGTGCCAGCAGTTTGCACGGGAGTGTAAATGAGCAGTTCTTC. Residues: CASSLHGSVNEQFF. Combining the CDR3 with reference TRBV28 and TRBJ2-1 gives the whole variable domain DVKVTQSSRYLVKRTGEKVFLECVQDMDHENMFWYRQDPGLGLRLIYFSYDVKMKEKGDIPEGYSVSREKKERFSLILESASTNQTSMYLCASSLHGSVNEQFFGPGTRLTVL.

This clonotype was counted many times. This chain joins TRBV6-5 and TRBJ1-5; D gene uncertain. V was shortened by 2 bases and J by 4 bases, with 6 bases between the two germline ends. The CDR3 has 13 amino acids. From germline, CDR1 is MNHEY and CDR2 SVGAGI. The CDR3 region is CASSYRENQPQHF. DNA for the CDR3: TGTGCCAGCAGTTACCGGGAGAATCAGCCCCAGCATTTT.

This clonotype was observed at least ten times. This chain connects TRBV28 to TRBJ1-2; tentatively, D is TRBD1 (5 bases). The CDR3 is 15 amino acids. Germline CDR1 reads MDHEN; CDR2 reads SYDVKM. The V gene lost 3 bases and the J gene lost 4 bases, with 15 bases spanning the gap. CDR3 sequence: CASSFYGTSFYGYTF. CDR3 bases: TGTGCCAGCAGTTTTTATGGGACCTCCTTCTATGGCTACACCTTC.

This clonotype was found a few times. The rearrangement links TRBV29-1 to TRBJ1-2, with 7 bases fitting TRBD1. After removal of 2 bases from V and 0 bases from J, the junction contained 6 bases not matched to a gene. The CDR3 runs 15 residues. CDR1 SQVTM and CDR2 ANQGSEA come from the germline V gene. The CDR3 DNA reads as TGCAGCGTTGAAAGCGGGACAGCCTCTAACTATGGCTACACCTTC. Protein sequence: CSVESGTASNYGYTF.

This clonotype has at least ten counts. This rearrangement joins TRBV7-2 to TRBJ1-2; a weak D match, TRBD1 (6 bases). There are 13 residues in the CDR3. The V gene lost 7 bases and the J gene lost 3 bases, with 12 bases spanning the gap. Germline V gives CDR1 SGHTA, CDR2 FQGNSA. The CDR3 DNA reads TGTGCCAGCACGCAGGGGTATTACTATGGCTACACCTTC. This codes for CASTQGYYYGYTF.

This clonotype was seen more than once but under ten times. The CDR3 nucleotides are TGTGCCAGCAGCCCCGCCCTCCCAGGGACAGATACGCAGTATTTT. As protein: CASSPALPGTDTQYF. The chain is built from TRBV7-3 and TRBJ2-3; TRBD1 might be the D (5 bases). V was trimmed by 5 bases and J by 3 bases, leaving 15 bases between them. Germline lookup yields CDR1 SGHTA and CDR2 FQGTGA. The CDR3 consists of 15 residues.

This clonotype was seen many times. V usage is TRBV20-1 and J usage is TRBJ2-7; no clear D gene. With 0 bases removed from V and 1 base from J, the gap between germline ends came to 13 bases. The CDR3 totals 15 residues. Germline V gene lookup returns CDR1 DFQATT and CDR2 SNEGSKA (reference sequence). In nucleotides, the CDR3 is TGCAGTGCTAGAGATCAACTGGGCAGTTCCTACGAGCAGTACGTC. Protein: CSARDQLGSSYEQYV.

This clonotype occurred many times. V and J are TRBV12-3 or TRBV12-4 and TRBJ2-1; the match to TRBD1 covers 7 bases. The CDR3 has 14 residues. V lost 7 bases to trimming and J lost 5 bases; unmatched junction nucleotides: 8. The CDR3 reads CASTPLGQNNEQFF. CDR3 nucleotide sequence: TGTGCCAGCACCCCCCTGGGACAGAACAATGAGCAGTTCTTC.

This clonotype showed up just a few times. This may be a read error: a much more frequent sequence differs by one nucleotide. The chain couples TRBV6-2 or TRBV6-3 to TRBJ2-7, with 7 bases lining up with TRBD1. The CDR3 runs 15 residues. Germline V CDR1 and CDR2: MNHEY, SVGEGT. V gave up 6 bases and J gave up 1 base; unmatched junction bases: 9. DNA of the CDR3: TGTGCCAGCAGACTCGGGACAGAGGAATCCTACGAGCAGTACTTC. It encodes CASRLGTEESYEQYF.

This clonotype was counted a few times. One end of the junction does not line up with germline, which may come from a read error. This sequence joins TRBV4-2 and TRBJ2-1; D uncertain. This CDR3 has 15 amino acids. The germline V gene encodes CDR1 LGHNA and CDR2 YNFKEQ. The CDR3 DNA sequence: TGTGCCGGCAGCCAGGCCACACTCTCCTACAATGAGCAGTTCTTC. Its protein product is CAGSQATLSYNEQFF.

This clonotype was observed at least ten times. The rearrangement links TRBV29-1 to TRBJ2-1; TRBD1 might be the D (6 bases). This CDR3 region has 14 residues. The germline V gene encodes CDR1 SQVTM and CDR2 ANQGSEA. V was cut by 3 bases and J by 9 bases, with 18 bases left in between. DNA of the CDR3: TGCAGCGTTGAGTTTAGGACTGTACAGGGTGAGCAGTTCTTC. Protein sequence: CSVEFRTVQGEQFF.

There are many counts of this clonotype. The chain joins TRBV29-1 to TRBJ2-1; no definite D call. The V gene's germline CDR1 is SQVTM and CDR2 ANQGSEA. This CDR3 comprises 12 residues. Trimming stripped 6 bases from V and 5 bases from J, with 11 bases between. For the CDR3, the DNA is TGCAGCGTCATTGTCGTGGACAATGAGCAGTTCTTC. Translating gives CSVIVVDNEQFF.

Many counts were recorded for this clonotype. The V and J genes are TRBV28 and TRBJ2-7; D possibly uses TRBD1 or TRBD2 (5 bases each). This CDR3 has 13 amino acids. Trimming took off 3 bases at V and 5 bases at J, with 11 bases between the two ends. Germline V lookup: CDR1 MDHEN, CDR2 SYDVKM. This CDR3 reads CASSLRGNDEQYV. The CDR3 DNA reads TGTGCCAGCAGTTTGAGGGGTAACGACGAGCAGTACGTC.

The table lists this clonotype with many counts. The rearrangement joins TRBV7-2 to TRBJ2-7, with a weak D call TRBD2 (6 bases). The V and J ends lost 5 bases and 12 bases respectively, with 17 bases between them. The CDR3 contains 12 residues. The germline V gene has CDR1 SGHTA and CDR2 FQGNSA. The CDR3 nucleotides are TGTGCCAGCAGCCACACCCCGGGACTGTCGTACTTC. Amino acids: CASSHTPGLSYF.

This clonotype was seen repeatedly, ten times or more. The chain recombines TRBV9 with TRBJ1-1; D gene ambiguous. The ends were cut back, 3 bases at V and 0 bases at J, with 6 bases in the middle. Germline V gene sequence: CDR1 SGDLS, CDR2 YYNGEE. This CDR3 spans 13 amino acids. CDR3 amino acids: CASSAALNTEAFF. DNA of the CDR3: TGTGCCAGCAGCGCGGCATTGAACACTGAAGCTTTCTTT. Variable domain in full (rest from reference TRBV9 and TRBJ1-1): DSGVTQTPKHLITATGQRVTLRCSPRSGDLSVYWYQQSLDQGLQFLIQYYNGEERAKGNILERFSAQQFPDLHSELNLSSLELGDSALYFCASSAALNTEAFFGQGTRLTVV.

The rearrangement links TRBV6-1 to TRBJ1-2; D perhaps matches TRBD1 (5 bases). Trimming left V 7 bases short and J 0 bases short, with 12 bases between. This CDR3 is 14 amino acids long. Germline V CDR1 and CDR2: MNHNS, SASEGT. The DNA of the CDR3 is TGTGCCAGCACCCCGGGGGTATCTAACTATGGCTACACCTTC. Protein sequence: CASTPGVSNYGYTF.

The chain links TRBV14 to TRBJ2-1; 15 positions agree with TRBD2. Germline loops: CDR1 SGHDN, CDR2 FVKESK. CDR3 size: 19 residues. J gave up 3 bases and V 4 bases, and 10 bases lay outside the gene matches. This CDR3 is CASSLRGGLAGGLYNEQFF. The DNA for the CDR3 is TGTGCCAGCAGCCTCAGGGGGGGACTAGCGGGGGGACTCTACAATGAGCAGTTCTTC.

This clonotype has a handful of counts. The chain links TRBV19 to TRBJ1-5; D gene unclear. V lost 1 base and J 2 bases, leaving 9 bases between the germline ends. This CDR3 is 15 amino acids long. Germline CDR1 reads LNHDA; CDR2 reads SQIVND (reference sequence). CDR3: CASSIGAGGNQPQHF. CDR3 DNA sequence: TGTGCCAGTAGTATAGGAGCCGGGGGCAATCAGCCCCAGCATTTT.

This clonotype was counted at least ten times. The rearrangement uses TRBV12-3 or TRBV12-4 and TRBJ1-1; possible D gene TRBD1, 5 bases. With 6 bases removed from V and 7 bases from J, the gap between germline ends came to 24 bases. There are 16 residues in the CDR3. The CDR3 sequence: CASSPGLQAGRIEAFF. In DNA form, the CDR3 reads TGTGCCAGCAGCCCTGGACTCCAGGCGGGGCGGATTGAAGCTTTCTTT.

This clonotype was observed at least ten times. The chain is built from TRBV2 and TRBJ2-1; D is perhaps TRBD1 (8 bases). The V gene lost 6 bases and the J gene lost 8 bases, with 29 bases spanning the gap. The CDR3 totals 18 residues. Germline V gene lookup returns CDR1 SNHLY and CDR2 FYNNEI. The CDR3 DNA reads as TGTGCCAGCAGGAGGCTGGGGGTGGCAGGGGGCGCGGGGGATGAGCAGTTCTTC. Translating gives CASRRLGVAGGAGDEQFF.

This clonotype was seen repeatedly, ten times or more. The V and J genes are TRBV2 and TRBJ1-5; D remains unclear. The germline V and J ends were trimmed by 3 bases and 2 bases, with 11 bases remaining between them. Germline V gives CDR1 SNHLY, CDR2 FYNNEI. The CDR3 is 15 amino acids. The CDR3 reads CASSEWGVGNQPQHF. CDR3 nucleotides: TGTGCCAGCAGTGAGTGGGGAGTGGGCAATCAGCCCCAGCATTTT.

This clonotype was detected ten times or more. The chain has TRBV7-2 and TRBJ2-1, with a tentative D call TRBD2 (6 bases). Trimming cost V 5 bases and J 2 bases, with 16 bases left between them. From germline, CDR1 is SGHTA and CDR2 FQGNSA. The CDR3 contains 16 residues. This CDR3 is CASSPRRGTTYNEQFF. The CDR3 DNA sequence: TGTGCCAGCAGCCCTCGGAGGGGTACAACCTACAATGAGCAGTTCTTC.

This clonotype was counted between two and nine times. This rearrangement joins TRBV20-1 to TRBJ2-5, with a tentative D call TRBD2 (6 bases). Per the germline V gene, CDR1 is DFQATT and CDR2 is SNEGSKA (reference sequence). The V and J ends lost 2 bases and 2 bases respectively, with 9 bases between them. This CDR3 is 13 amino acids long. The CDR3 DNA reads TGCAGTGCTAGATCGGGACTTCAAGAGACCCAGTACTTC. It encodes CSARSGLQETQYF.

This clonotype was seen only a few times. The chain employs TRBV5-6 and TRBJ2-1, with D unresolved. This CDR3 has 15 amino acids. V was clipped by 2 bases and J by 1 base, with 10 bases between them. Germline CDR1 and CDR2: SGHDT and YYEEEE. The CDR3: CASSFTATSYNEQFF. Written as DNA, the CDR3 is TGTGCCAGCAGCTTCACGGCAACGTCCTACAATGAGCAGTTCTTC.

In its sample, this clonotype was seen many times. The chain recombines TRBV6-5 with TRBJ1-4; D ambiguous. Per the germline V gene, CDR1 is MNHEY and CDR2 is SVGAGI. The CDR3 length is 14 residues. V was cut by 2 bases and J by 8 bases, with 12 bases left in between. This CDR3 is CASSYRRRPEKLFF. CDR3 in DNA: TGTGCCAGCAGTTACCGCCGGAGGCCCGAAAAACTGTTTTTT.

At least ten counts were recorded for this clonotype. The chain recombines TRBV7-3 with TRBJ1-1, with D perhaps TRBD1 (5 bases). Trimming stripped 5 bases from V and 3 bases from J, with 16 bases between. Germline V CDR1 and CDR2: SGHTA, FQGTGA. The CDR3 spans 15 residues. This chain's CDR3 is CASSPLDRGDTEAFF. In DNA, the CDR3 is TGTGCCAGCAGCCCGTTGGATCGGGGGGACACTGAAGCTTTCTTT.

This clonotype was observed a few times. The gene calls are TRBV9 and TRBJ2-2; D possibly uses TRBD1 or TRBD2 (6 bases each). CDR3 length equals 17 residues. The V end lost 6 bases, the J end lost 0 bases, and 18 bases lay between the germline ends. Germline CDR1 reads SGDLS; CDR2 reads YYNGEE. The CDR3 protein is CASNGGTRTANTGELFF. For the CDR3, the DNA is TGTGCCAGCAACGGGGGCACACGAACAGCGAACACCGGGGAGCTGTTTTTT.

This clonotype has ten or more counts. V usage is TRBV5-1 and J usage is TRBJ1-2; tentatively, D is TRBD1 (6 bases). Germline V gives CDR1 SGHRS, CDR2 YFSETQ. The CDR3 extends over 15 amino acids. The ends were cut back, 1 base at V and 2 bases at J, with 12 bases in the middle. In DNA form, the CDR3 reads TGCGCCAGCAGCTTGCAGGGGAAGATCAACTATGGCTACACCTTC. Its protein product is CASSLQGKINYGYTF.

In this sample, this clonotype turned up once. Mismatch with germline at one junction end may stem from a read error. This chain connects TRBV11-2 to TRBJ2-3; D is unresolved. Germline lookup yields CDR1 SGHAT and CDR2 FQNNGV. The CDR3 contains 16 residues. The CDR3 loop is CASSLGWLGSTDTQYF. CDR3 nucleotides: TGTGCCAGCAGTTTAGGGTGGTTGGGTAGCACAGATACGCAGTATTTT.